This T cell receptor (beta chain) is drawn from a study of cytotoxic CD8 clonotypes in ibrutinib-treated CLL. The CDR3 spans 13 residues. V was clipped by 5 bases and J by 2 bases, with 8 bases between them. Germline CDR1 and CDR2: SGHNT and YENEEA. Data came from immunoSEQ multiplex PCR; TCRdb stores just in-frame clones and leaves some out. Here the sample spans a few hundred thousand clones, roughly 80% being singletons. The rearrangement uses TRBV11-3 and TRBJ2-3; D is uncertain. Sequences were derived from PBMCs, sampled before ibrutinib treatment. This receptor was obtained from a human donor with chronic lymphocytic leukemia. The DNA for the CDR3 is TGTGCCAGCAGCCTTTATAACACAGATACGCAGTATTTT. As protein: CASSLYNTDTQYF.